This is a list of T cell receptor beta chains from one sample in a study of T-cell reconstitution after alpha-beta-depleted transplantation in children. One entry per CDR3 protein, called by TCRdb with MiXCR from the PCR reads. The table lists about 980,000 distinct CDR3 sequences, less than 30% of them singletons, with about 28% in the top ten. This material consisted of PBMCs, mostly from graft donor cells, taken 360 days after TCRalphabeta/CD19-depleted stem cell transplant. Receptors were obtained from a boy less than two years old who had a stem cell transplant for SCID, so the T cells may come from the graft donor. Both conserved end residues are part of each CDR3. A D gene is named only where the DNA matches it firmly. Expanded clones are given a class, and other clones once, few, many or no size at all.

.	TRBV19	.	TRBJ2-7	TGTGCCAGTAGTATGGCTGGGGGGTCCTACGAGCAGTACTTC	CASSMAGGSYEQYF
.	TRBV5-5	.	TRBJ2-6	TGTGCCAGCAGCTTAACTCCGGGGCCCTCTGGGGCCAACGTCCTGACTTTC	CASSLTPGPSGANVLTF
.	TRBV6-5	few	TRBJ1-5	TGTGCCAGCAGGCCCACAGGGATCAATCAGCCCCAGCATTTT	CASRPTGINQPQHF
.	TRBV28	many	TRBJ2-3	TGTGCCAGCAGTAGCAGACGAGTCCAAAATGCCCGAACGCAGTATTTT	CASSSRRVQNARTQYF
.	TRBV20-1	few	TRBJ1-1	TGCAGTGCTCCTCGGACCCGGAGGGGTGACACTGAAGCTTTCTTT	CSAPRTRRGDTEAFF
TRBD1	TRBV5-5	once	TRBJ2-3	TGTGCCAGCAGCGCGGGGACAGGGTTAAGCACAGATACGCAGTATTTT	CASSAGTGLSTDTQYF
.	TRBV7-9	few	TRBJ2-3	TGTGCCAGCAGCTTAGACATAAGCACAGATACGCAGTATTTT	CASSLDISTDTQYF
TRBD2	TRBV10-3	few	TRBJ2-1	TGTGCCATCAGTGAGAGCGGGGGGACTTACAATGAGCAGTTCTTC	CAISESGGTYNEQFF
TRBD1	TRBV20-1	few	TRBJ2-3	TGCAGTGCTAGAGGGGCGGGACAGGGTAGGGCAGATACGCAGTATTTT	CSARGAGQGRADTQYF
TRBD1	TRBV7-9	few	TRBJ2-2	TGTGCCAGCAGCCCCTGGACAGGGAAGAACGGGGAGCTGTTTTTT	CASSPWTGKNGELFF
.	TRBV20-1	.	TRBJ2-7	TGCAGTGCTGGAATTCCTAACTACGAGCAGTACTTC	CSAGIPNYEQYF
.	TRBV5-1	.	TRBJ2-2	TGCGCCAGCAGCCGGTTTGGTGGCGTAGACACCGGGGAGCTGTTTTTT	CASSRFGGVDTGELFF
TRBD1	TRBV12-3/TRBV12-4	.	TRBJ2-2	TGTGCCAGCAGTTTCGGGGACAGGGACGTCGGGGAGCTGTTTTTT	CASSFGDRDVGELFF
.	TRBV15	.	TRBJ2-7	TGTGCCACCAGCCTTCCTACCCGGCAGAGGAGCTCCTACGAGCAGTACTTC	CATSLPTRQRSSYEQYF
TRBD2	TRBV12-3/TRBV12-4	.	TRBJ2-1	TGTGCCAGCAGACTAGCGGGGGGGCGAAATGAGCAGTTCTTC	CASRLAGGRNEQFF
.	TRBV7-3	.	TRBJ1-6	TGTGCCAGCAGCTTAAGTCAGGGGCGGCATTCACCCCTCCACTTT	CASSLSQGRHSPLHF
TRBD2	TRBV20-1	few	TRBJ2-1	TGCAGTGCTATTCCCCAGACTAGCGGGGGCGATGAGCAGTTCTTC	CSAIPQTSGGDEQFF
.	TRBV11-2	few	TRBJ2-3	TGTGCCAGCAGCTTAATTGGCGGGGCCTCCACAGATACGCAGTATTTT	CASSLIGGASTDTQYF
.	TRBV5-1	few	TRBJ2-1	TGCGCCAGCAGCTGGGGGGACCACATAAATGAGCAGTTCTTC	CASSWGDHINEQFF
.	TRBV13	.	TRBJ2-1	TGTGCCAGCAGCTTAATTGTGGGGCGGGGGCGTTCCAATGAGCAGTTCTTC	CASSLIVGRGRSNEQFF
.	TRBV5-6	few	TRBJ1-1	TGTGCCAGCAGCGGAAAGGGAGGGACTGAAGCTTTCTTT	CASSGKGGTEAFF
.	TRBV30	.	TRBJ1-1	TGTGCCTGGACCATCCTCGTGGCAGGGAACACTGAAGCTTTCTTT	CAWTILVAGNTEAFF
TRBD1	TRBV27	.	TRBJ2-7	TGTGCCAGCAGTTTATTCTTAGGACAGGGGAGACTCTACGAGCAGTACTTC	CASSLFLGQGRLYEQYF
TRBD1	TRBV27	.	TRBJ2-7	TGTGCCAGCAGGGGACAGGGCCTCTCCTACGAGCAGTACTTC	CASRGQGLSYEQYF
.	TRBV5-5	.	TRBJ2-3	TGTGCCAGCAGCCCGACTTGGGCAGAGGGTGAAAATACGCAGTATTTT	CASSPTWAEGENTQYF
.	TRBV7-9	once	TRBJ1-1	TGTGCCAGCAGCTGTGGTTATGGCGGCGTTAGTGAAGCTTTCTTT	CASSCGYGGVSEAFF
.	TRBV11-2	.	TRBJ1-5	TGTGCCAGCAGCCACCTGGGTGACAGAAATAGCAATCAGCCCCAGCATTTT	CASSHLGDRNSNQPQHF
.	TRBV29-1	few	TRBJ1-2	TGCAGCGCTAACCTTAACTATGGCTACACCTTC	CSANLNYGYTF
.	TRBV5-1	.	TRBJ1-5	TGCGCCAGCAGCATTGGATCCCCCAATCAGCCCCAGCATTTT	CASSIGSPNQPQHF
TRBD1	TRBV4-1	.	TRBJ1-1	TGCGCCAGCAGCCCGAGCAAGGGACAGTTGAACACTGAAGCTTTCTTT	CASSPSKGQLNTEAFF
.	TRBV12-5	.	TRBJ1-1	TGTGCTAGTGGTACTGACAGTGACTCGAACACTGAAGCTTTCTTT	CASGTDSDSNTEAFF
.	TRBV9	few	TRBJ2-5	TGTGCCAGCAGCGTAATGGGGAGAGAGGAGACCCAGTACTTC	CASSVMGREETQYF
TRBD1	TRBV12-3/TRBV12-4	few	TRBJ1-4	TGTGCCAGCAGGCGACAGGGGAGGCTTCGTAATGAAAAACTGTTTTTT	CASRRQGRLRNEKLFF
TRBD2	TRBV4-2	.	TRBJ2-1	TGTGCCAGCAGCTCCAGCGGGGGGGTCGTCAATGAGCAGTTCTTC	CASSSSGGVVNEQFF
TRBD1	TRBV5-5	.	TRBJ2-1	TGTGCCAGCAGCGAGACCGGGACAGGGTTTTTTCGCTACAATGAGCAGTTCTTC	CASSETGTGFFRYNEQFF
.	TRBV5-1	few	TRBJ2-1	TGCGCCAGCAGCCCGCAAGGGAAACATAACAACAATGAGCAGTTCTTC	CASSPQGKHNNNEQFF
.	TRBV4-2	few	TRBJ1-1	TGTGCCAGCAGCCAAGGGCCAAGAACGAACACTGAAGCTTTCTTT	CASSQGPRTNTEAFF
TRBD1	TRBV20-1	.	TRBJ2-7	TGCAGTGCCCCAGGGGGTGACCACGAGCAGTACTTC	CSAPGGDHEQYF
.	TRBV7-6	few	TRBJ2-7	TGTGCCAGCAGCTTATCAAGGTCGGTGGCCTACGAGCAGTACTTC	CASSLSRSVAYEQYF
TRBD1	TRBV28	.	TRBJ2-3	TGTGCCAGCAGTGGGCCGGGACAGCATAGCACAGATACGCAGTATTTT	CASSGPGQHSTDTQYF
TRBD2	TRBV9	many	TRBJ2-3	TGTGCCAGCAGCGTAGTAGGGCTAGCGGGGAACACAGATACGCAGTATTTT	CASSVVGLAGNTDTQYF